The 28 T cell receptor beta chains below come from one sample, sequenced in a study of early T cells in non-severe SARS-CoV-2 infection. TCRdb used MiXCR to reprocess the 5' RACE reads, holding one entry per CDR3 protein. There are tens of thousands of distinct CDR3 sequences in the sample; more than 10% occur only once, and 1.2% lies in the top ten. The specimen was whole blood, collected at baseline. The source is an adult who was a healthcare worker with PCR-confirmed SARS-CoV-2 infection or an uninfected control (not recorded which). The donor label of this sample is uncertain.

The chain joins TRBV7-9 to TRBJ2-7; 7 nucleotides align to TRBD1. V lost 2 bases and J lost 3; bases outside the gene matches: 1. Germline V CDR1 and CDR2: SEHNR, FQNEAQ (reference sequence). The CDR3 contains 13 residues. CDR3 in amino acids: CASSLRDSYEQYV. In DNA form, the CDR3 reads TGTGCCAGCAGCTTAAGGGACAGCTACGAGCAGTACGTC.

This clonotype was counted only a few times. The rearrangement joins TRBV12-3 or TRBV12-4 to TRBJ1-3; D is undetermined. The CDR3 loop spans 15 amino acids. V was trimmed by 4 bases and J by 0 bases, leaving 10 bases between them. CDR3 sequence: CASSSQTISGNTIYF. The CDR3 DNA reads as TGTGCCAGCAGTTCCCAAACAATCTCTGGAAACACCATATATTTT.

The chain couples TRBV3-1 to TRBJ2-3, with D tentatively TRBD1 (6 bases). This CDR3 is built from 14 residues. The germline V gene encodes CDR1 LGHDT and CDR2 YNNKEL (reference sequence). V was pared by 0 bases and J by 5 bases, with 9 bases between. The CDR3: CASSQEGAGDTQYF. The CDR3 nucleotides are TGTGCCAGCAGCCAAGAGGGGGCTGGAGATACGCAGTATTTT.

The chain employs TRBV20-1 and TRBJ1-1; D remains unclear. The CDR3 extends over 13 amino acids. Trimming removed 5 bases at V and 2 bases at J, with 12 bases between. Germline V gene lookup returns CDR1 DFQATT and CDR2 SNEGSKA (reference sequence). CDR3 residues: CSAPAILNTEAFF. CDR3 DNA sequence: TGCAGTGCTCCCGCAATATTAAACACTGAAGCTTTCTTT.

The V gene is TRBV7-8, the J gene TRBJ1-1, with a possible D match to TRBD1 (6 bases). This CDR3 contains 15 residues. Germline loops: CDR1 SGHVS, CDR2 FQNEAQ. V shed 5 bases and J shed 1 base, with 14 bases lying between them. This CDR3 reads CASSDRRVENTEAFF. The CDR3 DNA reads as TGTGCCAGCAGCGACAGGCGAGTAGAGAACACTGAAGCTTTCTTT.

In its sample, this clonotype was seen a few times. The chain has TRBV5-1 and TRBJ2-7; a weak D match, TRBD2 (7 bases). The CDR3 sequence is 13 residues long. Per germline, CDR1 SGHRS and CDR2 YFSETQ. V lost 7 bases and J 2 bases, leaving 13 bases between the germline ends. CDR3 sequence reads: CASRRGDTYEQYV. DNA for the CDR3: TGCGCCAGCCGCCGGGGGGACACCTACGAGCAGTACGTC.

The chain uses TRBV27 and TRBJ1-2; D is undetermined. Trimming stripped 3 bases from V and 4 bases from J, with 9 bases between. The length of the CDR3 is 13 residues. Germline CDR1 reads MNHEY; CDR2 reads SMNVEV (reference sequence). CDR3 DNA: TGTGCCAGCAGTTTGAGGCAGGCCTATGGCTACACCTTC. This encodes CASSLRQAYGYTF.

The gene calls are TRBV4-1 and TRBJ1-2; 8 bases fit TRBD1. The V gene end was trimmed by 4 bases and the J gene end by 7 bases; junction bases not matched to a gene: 11. Germline CDR1 is MGHRA and CDR2 is YSYEKL. This CDR3 contains 15 residues. The CDR3 DNA reads as TGCGCCAGCAGCCGATCGGGACAGGTTTTCGGTGGCTACACCTTC. Translating it yields CASSRSGQVFGGYTF.

This clonotype was seen ten or more times. This chain uses TRBV20-1 with TRBJ1-2, with TRBD1 identical over 9 bases. Germline V gene lookup returns CDR1 DFQATT and CDR2 SNEGSKA (reference sequence). Losses at the gene ends were 3 bases for V and 2 bases for J; bases not matched to a gene: 1. CDR3 size: 13 residues. The CDR3 DNA is TGCAGTGCTAGGGACAGGGGAAACTATGGCTACACCTTC. It encodes CSARDRGNYGYTF.

This clonotype was observed a few times. The CDR3 region is CASSRNTEAFF. CDR3 in DNA: TGCGCCAGCTCAAGAAACACTGAAGCTTTCTTT. The chain joins TRBV10-2 to TRBJ1-1; no clear D gene. The CDR3 has 11 amino acids. Trimming pared 8 bases from V and 2 bases from J, leaving 6 bases between. Germline V gene lookup returns CDR1 WSHSY and CDR2 SAAADI.

The chain recombines TRBV30 with TRBJ1-5; TRBD1 matches at 10 bases. The ends lost 4 bases at V and 7 bases at J; junction bases unmatched: 7. The CDR3 extends over 14 amino acids. From germline, CDR1 is GTSNPN and CDR2 SVGIG (reference sequence). The CDR3 is CAWTLGQGNQPQHF. The CDR3 nucleotides read TGTGCCTGGACTCTGGGACAGGGGAACCAGCCCCAGCATTTT.

The rearrangement links TRBV7-8 to TRBJ2-5; D possibly corresponds to TRBD2 (6 bases). CDR1 is SGHVS, CDR2 FQNEAQ, per germline. V lost 3 bases and J 5 bases, leaving 13 bases between the germline ends. The CDR3 spans 14 residues. The DNA of the CDR3 is TGTGCCAGCAGCTTGGGGAGGCTAAGGGAGACCCAGTACTTC. This encodes CASSLGRLRETQYF. Complete variable domain (other parts from reference TRBV7-8 and TRBJ2-5): GAGVSQSPRYKVAKRGQDVALRCDPISGHVSLFWYQQALGQGPEFLTYFQNEAQLDKSGLPSDRFFAERPEGSVSTLKIQRTQQEDSAVYLCASSLGRLRETQYFGPGTRLLVL.

This clonotype appeared a few times. J is TRBJ1-2 and V is TRBV2, with TRBD1 as a possible D gene (6 bases). Trimming took 6 bases from V and 0 from J, leaving 8 bases between them. Germline CDR1 SNHLY, CDR2 FYNNEI. The CDR3 has 13 residues. The CDR3 protein is CASRGTSNYGYTF. Written as DNA, the CDR3 is TGTGCCAGCAGGGGGACATCTAACTATGGCTACACCTTC.

This clonotype was seen a handful of times. The V call is TRBV6-1, the J call TRBJ2-7; 9 positions match TRBD1. The CDR3 is 14 residues long. Looked up from germline, CDR1 is MNHNS and CDR2 is SASEGT. J was trimmed by 5 bases and V by 5 bases; bases with no gene match: 7. The CDR3 sequence is CASSRGQGIDEQYV. The DNA of the CDR3 is TGTGCCAGCAGTCGGGGACAGGGCATCGACGAGCAGTACGTC.

The gene calls are TRBV2 and TRBJ1-3; D not resolved. CDR1 and CDR2 (germline): SNHLY, FYNNEI. This CDR3 comprises 12 residues. Trimming shortened V by 8 bases and J by 7 bases, and 12 bases separated the two germline ends. CDR3 residues: CASGRESNTIYF. The CDR3, as DNA: TGTGCCAGCGGGCGGGAAAGCAACACCATATATTTT.

The chain has TRBV18 and TRBJ2-3; TRBD1 is a possible D gene (7 bases). The germline CDR1 and CDR2 sequences are KGHSH and LQKENI. The V end lost 0 bases, the J end lost 2 bases, and 12 bases lay between the germline ends. The CDR3 loop spans 16 amino acids. CDR3 loop: CASSPPTGRTTDTQYF. For the CDR3, the DNA is TGTGCCAGCTCACCACCGACAGGGAGGACCACAGATACGCAGTATTTT.

This clonotype appeared many times. The chain carries TRBV20-1 and TRBJ1-2, with unresolved D. Trimming stripped 6 bases from V and 8 bases from J, with 16 bases between. Germline values: CDR1 DFQATT, CDR2 SNEGSKA (reference sequence). CDR3 length equals 12 residues. The CDR3 DNA follows: TGCAGTGCCCTTCCCTCTACGGTCGGCTACACCTTC. Translation: CSALPSTVGYTF.

This clonotype was recorded a few times. The rearrangement joins TRBV12-3 or TRBV12-4 to TRBJ1-2, with D perhaps matching TRBD1 (5 bases). The CDR3 consists of 15 residues. Trimming shortened V by 3 bases and J by 4 bases, and 15 bases separated the two germline ends. CDR3 nucleotide sequence: TGTGCCAGCAGTTTTTCGGGGGGAGGTAGCTATGGCTACACCTTC. Its translation is CASSFSGGGSYGYTF.

The chain is built from TRBV11-2 and TRBJ2-5, with TRBD2 matching over 10 bases. The length of the CDR3 is 14 residues. The trim removed 2 bases at V and 5 bases at J, leaving 2 bases unmatched. Germline V gene sequence: CDR1 SGHAT, CDR2 FQNNGV. In DNA form, the CDR3 reads TGTGCCAGCAGCTTACTACTAGCGGGGGAGACCCAGTACTTC. Its translation is CASSLLLAGETQYF.

Only one count was recorded for this clonotype. The rearrangement uses TRBV6-1 and TRBJ2-5; TRBD2 agrees at 11 bases. V was pared by 3 bases and J by 0 bases, with 6 bases of the junction left unmatched. CDR1 and CDR2 from the germline V gene are MNHNS and SASEGT. This CDR3 has 17 residues. The CDR3 loop reads CASSEPSGGPNQETQYF. The DNA of the CDR3 is TGTGCCAGCAGTGAGCCTAGCGGGGGGCCCAACCAAGAGACCCAGTACTTC.

This clonotype was seen a handful of times. V usage is TRBV7-6 and J usage is TRBJ1-1; possible D gene TRBD1, 6 bases. CDR1 SGHVS and CDR2 FNYEAQ come from the germline V gene. This CDR3 is 14 amino acids long. Trimming took off 5 bases at V and 1 base at J, with 11 bases between the two ends. CDR3 loop: CASSPVTGNTEAFF. DNA for the CDR3: TGTGCCAGCAGCCCAGTGACAGGGAACACTGAAGCTTTCTTT.

The J gene is TRBJ1-1, the V gene TRBV3-1; D may be TRBD1 (6 bases). V lost 2 bases, J lost 4 bases, and 11 bases lay in between. CDR1 LGHDT and CDR2 YNNKEL come from the germline V gene (reference sequence). CDR3 length: 14 amino acids. This CDR3 reads CASSQQQGSTEAFF. Here the CDR3 DNA reads TGTGCCAGCAGCCAACAACAGGGTAGCACTGAAGCTTTCTTT.

The chain is built from TRBV7-3 and TRBJ2-2, with D maybe TRBD1 (5 bases). V lost 7 bases and J lost 1, with 10 bases in between. This CDR3 region has 14 residues. CDR1 is SGHTA, CDR2 FQGTGA, per germline. CDR3 amino acids: CASTQGVNTGELFF. In nucleotides, the CDR3 is TGTGCCAGCACTCAAGGGGTGAACACCGGGGAGCTGTTTTTT.

This clonotype was counted only a few times. The chain couples TRBV7-3 to TRBJ2-1, with 9 positions matching TRBD2. Per germline, CDR1 SGHTA and CDR2 FQGTGA. Trimming removed 6 bases from V and 6 bases from J; junction bases left unmatched: 18. CDR3 length equals 18 residues. CDR3 sequence reads: CASSFGRTAGGPGNEQFF. CDR3 DNA: TGTGCCAGCAGTTTTGGACGCACAGCGGGGGGCCCGGGCAATGAGCAGTTCTTC. The variable domain in full, completed from reference TRBV7-3 and TRBJ2-1, reads GAGVSQTPSNKVTEKGKYVELRCDPISGHTALYWYRQSLGQGPEFLIYFQGTGAADDSGLPNDRFFAVRPEGSVSTLKIQRTERGDSAVYLCASSFGRTAGGPGNEQFFGPGTRLTVL.

This clonotype was counted a few times. The chain has TRBV12-3 or TRBV12-4 and TRBJ2-2, with D perhaps assigned TRBD1 or TRBD2 (6 bases each). With 4 bases removed from V and 3 bases from J, the gap between germline ends came to 12 bases. This CDR3 has 15 amino acids. As DNA, the CDR3 is TGTGCCAGCAGTTCACCCGGGGGCTACACCGGGGAGCTGTTTTTT. Translating it yields CASSSPGGYTGELFF.

The sample holds a few counts of this clonotype. V usage is TRBV5-1 and J usage is TRBJ2-4; D perhaps matches TRBD1 (7 bases). Germline assignment: CDR1 SGHRS and CDR2 YFSETQ. This CDR3 has 16 amino acids. Trimming cost V 1 base and J 5 bases, with 16 bases left between them. The CDR3 DNA follows: TGCGCCAGCAGCTTGTCGGCAGGGGGAGGCGAAAACATTCAGTACTTC. Its protein product is CASSLSAGGGENIQYF.

The V and J genes are TRBV7-3 and TRBJ2-2, with D tentatively TRBD2 (6 bases). This CDR3 contains 17 residues. The germline V gene encodes CDR1 SGHTA and CDR2 FQGTGA. Trimming removed 5 bases from V and 0 bases from J, with 16 bases in between. CDR3 residues: CASSPLSGPTNTGELFF. The CDR3, as DNA: TGTGCCAGCAGCCCTCTCAGCGGGCCGACGAACACCGGGGAGCTGTTTTTT.

The chain has TRBV19 and TRBJ1-6; 7 positions match TRBD1. The ends lost 8 bases at V and 5 bases at J; junction bases unmatched: 6. This CDR3 contains 14 residues. Germline lookup yields CDR1 LNHDA and CDR2 SQIVND (reference sequence). Written as DNA, the CDR3 is TGTGCCAGTCGACAGGGAGAAAATAATTCACCCCTCCACTTT. It specifies CASRQGENNSPLHF.